These 22 T cell receptor beta chains share one sample of origin, sequenced in a study of blood T cell repertoires in COVID-19. Sequenced by immunoSEQ multiplex PCR; TCRdb stores in-frame clones only, minus some. This sample has about 220,000 clones, with around 82% found just once. Sequencing was carried out using peripheral blood. The receptors were sampled from a woman younger than 45 who had recovered from COVID-19.

The V and J genes are TRBV5-1 and TRBJ2-7; D gene unclear. Trimming cost V 2 bases and J 0 bases, with 15 bases left between them. The CDR3 consists of 16 residues. CDR1 is SGHRS, CDR2 YFSETQ, per germline. The CDR3 reads CASSFPSEKFSYEQYF. Here the CDR3 DNA reads TGCGCCAGCAGCTTTCCCAGCGAGAAGTTCTCCTACGAGCAGTACTTC.

V and J are TRBV18 and TRBJ1-1, with 8 bases lining up with TRBD1. The germline gives CDR1 KGHSH, CDR2 LQKENI. The trim removed 3 bases at V and 4 bases at J, leaving 7 bases unmatched. The CDR3 covers 15 residues. This chain's CDR3 is CASSPDRGPPTEAFF. CDR3 DNA: TGTGCCAGCTCACCTGACAGGGGTCCCCCCACTGAAGCTTTCTTT.

The rearrangement uses TRBV27 and TRBJ2-7; D is unclear. In germline, CDR1 is MNHEY, CDR2 SMNVEV (reference sequence). This CDR3 is built from 14 residues. The ends were cut back, 5 bases at V and 0 bases at J, with 11 bases in the middle. The CDR3 DNA reads TGTGCCAGCAGTCCCGGTCCTGTCTCCTACGAGCAGTACTTC. Encoded protein: CASSPGPVSYEQYF.

The chain has TRBV2 and TRBJ2-1; tentative D call: TRBD2 (6 bases). The CDR3 has 17 amino acids. V lost 2 bases and J 7 bases, leaving 21 bases between the germline ends. CDR1 SNHLY and CDR2 FYNNEI come from the germline V gene. This chain's CDR3 is CASSERIADPPLNEQFF. The CDR3 bases are TGTGCCAGCAGTGAAAGGATAGCGGACCCCCCCTTAAATGAGCAGTTCTTC.

The chain carries TRBV3-1 (or the pseudogene TRBV3-2) and TRBJ1-4; TRBD1 agrees at 9 bases. The germline gives CDR1 LGHDT, CDR2 YNNKEL (reference sequence). V lost 5 bases, J lost 5 bases, and 3 bases stayed unmatched. The CDR3 is made up of 14 amino acids. Here the CDR3 DNA reads TGTGCCAGCAGCATGGGACAGGGAAATGAAAAACTGTTTTTT. Protein product: CASSMGQGNEKLFF.

V gene TRBV5-1 combines with J gene TRBJ1-3; D perhaps matches TRBD1 (6 bases). Trimming took 4 bases from V and 3 from J, leaving 14 bases between them. The CDR3 is made up of 15 amino acids. Germline values: CDR1 SGHRS, CDR2 YFSETQ. The CDR3 DNA follows: TGCGCCAGCAGCCTACAGGGAAATGATGGAAACACCATATATTTT. It translates to CASSLQGNDGNTIYF.

The chain recombines TRBV9 with TRBJ1-4; D is possibly TRBD1 (5 bases). V lost 4 bases to trimming and J lost 7 bases, with 11 bases between them. Germline assignment: CDR1 SGDLS and CDR2 YYNGEE. The CDR3 covers 13 residues. The CDR3 bases are TGTGCCAGCAGCAGGGGATGGGGTGAAAAACTGTTTTTT. This translates into CASSRGWGEKLFF.

V is TRBV29-1 and J is TRBJ1-2; D call uncertain. Per germline, CDR1 SQVTM and CDR2 ANQGSEA. CDR3 length equals 12 residues. V was cut by 3 bases and J by 7 bases, with 12 bases left in between. CDR3 sequence: CSVDTALSGYTF. DNA for the CDR3: TGCAGCGTTGACACAGCCTTAAGTGGCTACACCTTC.

The J gene is TRBJ1-1, the V gene TRBV28; perhaps TRBD1 as D (6 bases). The germline V gene has CDR1 MDHEN and CDR2 SYDVKM. The germline V and J ends were trimmed by 2 bases and 4 bases, with 8 bases remaining between them. The CDR3 has 13 residues. The CDR3 loop reads CASSLPRGTEAFF. CDR3 in DNA: TGTGCCAGCAGTTTACCCAGGGGCACTGAAGCTTTCTTT.

The chain is built from TRBV28 and TRBJ2-1; 7 nucleotides agree with TRBD1. Germline V gives CDR1 MDHEN, CDR2 SYDVKM. CDR3 length: 14 residues. V was pared by 5 bases and J by 7 bases, with 8 bases of the junction left unmatched. CDR3 DNA sequence: TGTGCCAGCAGTATGACAGGGTGGTCGAATGAGCAGTTCTTC. Translation gives CASSMTGWSNEQFF.

The chain employs TRBV5-1 and TRBJ2-2; 10 nucleotides align to TRBD1. Germline V lookup: CDR1 SGHRS, CDR2 YFSETQ. CDR3 size: 16 residues. Trimming cost V 4 bases and J 2 bases; bases outside gene matches: 5. The CDR3 DNA follows: TGCGCCAGCAGCCGACAGGGGGCTAGTAACACCGGGGAGCTGTTTTTT. Protein: CASSRQGASNTGELFF.

This chain joins TRBV19 and TRBJ2-2, with TRBD1 identical over 7 bases. V lost 9 bases and J lost 6; bases outside the gene matches: 7. Germline V lookup: CDR1 LNHDA, CDR2 SQIVND (reference sequence). This CDR3 comprises 13 residues. CDR3: CASKGQLPGELFF. CDR3 DNA sequence: TGTGCCAGCAAGGGACAGCTCCCCGGGGAGCTGTTTTTT.

V gene TRBV6-4 combines with J gene TRBJ1-2; 9 bases match TRBD1. Trimming took 2 bases from V and 7 from J; bases not matched to a gene: 2. The CDR3 has 13 amino acids. Germline CDR1 MRHNA, CDR2 SNTAGT. The CDR3 sequence is CASSDTGGFGYTF. In DNA form, the CDR3 reads TGTGCCAGCAGTGACACAGGGGGCTTTGGCTACACCTTC.

The J gene is TRBJ1-2, the V gene TRBV6-5; no clear D. Germline CDR1 is MNHEY and CDR2 is SVGAGI. V lost 8 bases to trimming and J lost 8 bases, with 18 bases between them. The CDR3 sequence is 13 residues long. The CDR3 DNA follows: TGTGCCAGCCAAAATCCGGGGTTGGGGGGCTACACCTTC. The encoded protein is CASQNPGLGGYTF.

The rearrangement joins TRBV19 to TRBJ1-2; D remains ambiguous. The CDR3 runs 12 residues. V gave up 2 bases and J gave up 7 bases, with 8 bases separating them. From germline, CDR1 is LNHDA and CDR2 SQIVND (reference sequence). The CDR3 bases are TGTGCCAGTAGTATAAAAATGAGTGGCTACACCTTC. Its translation: CASSIKMSGYTF.

The table lists this clone with a count of one. The V gene is TRBV5-1, the J gene TRBJ1-3; TRBD1 might be the D (6 bases). V was clipped by 5 bases and J by 2 bases, with 11 bases between them. The CDR3 covers 14 residues. From germline, CDR1 is SGHRS and CDR2 YFSETQ. CDR3 sequence reads: CASSWDTAGNTIYF. CDR3 bases: TGCGCCAGCAGTTGGGACACCGCTGGAAACACCATATATTTT.

The V gene is TRBV20-1, the J gene TRBJ2-3, with a tentative D call TRBD2 (5 bases). V lost 3 bases to trimming and J lost 4 bases, with 23 bases between them. This CDR3 is 17 amino acids long. The germline V gene encodes CDR1 DFQATT and CDR2 SNEGSKA (reference sequence). As DNA, the CDR3 is TGCAGTGCTAGTCACAGAGGGCGCGAAGTAGCAGCAGATACGCAGTATTTT. It specifies CSASHRGREVAADTQYF.

The chain couples TRBV5-1 to TRBJ1-4, with no clear D. Germline loops: CDR1 SGHRS, CDR2 YFSETQ. The ends were cut back, 4 bases at V and 7 bases at J, with 14 bases in the middle. CDR3 size: 14 residues. The CDR3 is CASSEGYEGEKLFF. The CDR3 DNA reads TGCGCCAGCAGCGAGGGCTACGAAGGTGAAAAACTGTTTTTT.

The chain recombines TRBV5-1 with TRBJ1-1; 11 bases match TRBD1. From germline, CDR1 is SGHRS and CDR2 YFSETQ. This CDR3 has 15 amino acids. V lost 4 bases to trimming and J lost 4 bases; unmatched junction nucleotides: 6. DNA of the CDR3: TGCGCCAGCAGCCTCGGGACAGGGGGAGTCACTGAAGCTTTCTTT. This encodes CASSLGTGGVTEAFF.

The V gene is TRBV10-3, the J gene TRBJ2-1, with D possibly being TRBD2 (6 bases). The CDR3 has 13 residues. Germline CDR1 and CDR2: ENHRY and SYGVKD. The V end was cut by 11 bases, the J end by 5 bases, with 16 bases between. In nucleotides, the CDR3 is TGTGCCGTCACGGGACTGGCGAACAATGAGCAGTTCTTC. Its translation is CAVTGLANNEQFF.

The J gene is TRBJ2-6, the V gene TRBV19; D remains ambiguous. This CDR3 is built from 15 residues. The germline V gene encodes CDR1 LNHDA and CDR2 SQIVND (reference sequence). V was trimmed by 7 bases and J by 0 bases, leaving 10 bases between them. Here the CDR3 reads CASNSKSSGANVLTF. The DNA of the CDR3 is TGTGCCAGTAATTCTAAGAGCTCTGGGGCCAACGTCCTGACTTTC.

This rearrangement joins TRBV6-5 to TRBJ2-1; D remains ambiguous. This CDR3 contains 12 residues. Germline V CDR1 and CDR2: MNHEY, SVGAGI. V was trimmed by 3 bases and J by 5 bases, leaving 5 bases between them. The CDR3 nucleotides read TGTGCCAGCAGTTATTCTCACAATGAGCAGTTCTTC. Translated: CASSYSHNEQFF.